Shown below are 23 T cell receptor beta chains from a single sample sequenced in a study of OX40 agonist ivuxolimab in advanced cancers. TCRdb's copy holds only in-frame clones and misses some; the assay was immunoSEQ multiplex PCR. The sample lists 100,000 to 140,000 clones, approximately 90% occurring once. The material sequenced was CD4+ or CD8+ T cells sorted from blood, taken in a trial of the OX40 agonist ivuxolimab. Receptors were obtained from an adult with an advanced solid tumor such as melanoma, head and neck, liver or kidney cancer.

J is TRBJ2-7 and V is TRBV29-1; TRBD2 matches at 12 bases. Germline values: CDR1 SQVTM, CDR2 ANQGSEA. After removal of 3 bases from V and 7 bases from J, the junction contained 4 bases not matched to a gene. CDR3 length equals 13 residues. Here the CDR3 DNA reads TGCAGCGTTGAGGCCCTAGCGGGAGGGGAGCAGTACTTC. Amino acid sequence: CSVEALAGGEQYF.

Comments on this clone: One junction end does not reproduce the germline sequence, and a read error may be involved. This chain uses TRBV7-7 with TRBJ1-1; D uncertain. This CDR3 comprises 13 residues. Germline values: CDR1 SSHAT, CDR2 FNYEAQ (reference sequence). This CDR3 reads CASSLSVETEAFF. The CDR3, as DNA: TGTGCTAGCAGCTTATCAGTTGAGACTGAAGCTTTCTTT.

The genes are TRBV19 and TRBJ1-5, with TRBD1 identical over 11 bases. With 3 bases clipped from V and 6 bases from J, the junction kept 4 bases outside the gene matches. Germline V gene lookup returns CDR1 LNHDA and CDR2 SQIVND (reference sequence). The CDR3 covers 15 residues. CDR3 protein: CASSMGQGDFQPQHF. The CDR3 nucleotides are TGTGCCAGTAGTATGGGACAGGGGGATTTTCAGCCCCAGCATTTT.

The count of this clone is one. The rearrangement uses TRBV5-1 and TRBJ1-2, with D possibly being TRBD1 (5 bases). This CDR3 is 17 amino acids long. Germline V gives CDR1 SGHRS, CDR2 YFSETQ. The V gene lost 4 bases and the J gene lost 3 bases, with 22 bases spanning the gap. Here the CDR3 reads CASSPGRDLLWDYGYTF. In DNA form, the CDR3 reads TGCGCCAGCAGCCCAGGCCGGGACCTCCTCTGGGACTATGGCTACACCTTC.

This chain links TRBV6-1 with TRBJ2-1, with D possibly matching TRBD2 (5 bases). CDR3 size: 17 residues. CDR1 is MNHNS, CDR2 SASEGT, per germline. V lost 1 base, J lost 6 bases, and 19 bases lay in between. CDR3 loop: CASSEGDGERFGNEQFF. For the CDR3, the DNA is TGTGCCAGCAGTGAAGGCGACGGGGAACGATTCGGCAATGAGCAGTTCTTC.

In DNA, the CDR3 is TGTGCCAGCAGTTCCCCCGCGTTAGGACTTAAAGAGACCCAGTACTTC. Protein sequence: CASSSPALGLKETQYF. V and J are TRBV28 and TRBJ2-5, with a tentative D call TRBD2 (5 bases). The CDR3 has 16 amino acids. V lost 4 bases to trimming and J lost 3 bases, with 18 bases between them. Germline CDR1 MDHEN, CDR2 SYDVKM.

V gene TRBV28 combines with J gene TRBJ2-1; 11 bases are shared with TRBD1. The CDR3 has 16 residues. The ends lost 4 bases at V and 8 bases at J; junction bases unmatched: 10. Germline V gene lookup returns CDR1 MDHEN and CDR2 SYDVKM. CDR3 bases: TGTGCCAGCAGTTCCGGGACAGGGGGAAGGAGGGATGAGCAGTTCTTC. It specifies CASSSGTGGRRDEQFF.

In this sample, this clone turned up once. V gene TRBV30 combines with J gene TRBJ1-4; TRBD1 agrees at 8 bases. The CDR3 is 15 amino acids. After removal of 3 bases from V and 8 bases from J, the junction contained 11 bases not matched to a gene. Looked up from germline, CDR1 is GTSNPN and CDR2 is SVGIG (reference sequence). Here the CDR3 reads CAWRPRDRLGEKLFF. The CDR3 nucleotides read TGTGCCTGGAGACCCAGGGACAGGTTAGGAGAAAAACTGTTTTTT. Supplemented by reference TRBV30 and TRBJ1-4, the full variable domain reads SQTIHQWPATLVQPVGSPLSLECTVEGTSNPNLYWYRQAAGRGLQLLFYSVGIGQISSEVPQNLSASRPQDRQFILSSKKLLLSDSGFYLCAWRPRDRLGEKLFFGSGTQLSVL.

The chain carries TRBV4-1 and TRBJ2-1; TRBD2 is a possible D gene (6 bases). Trimming removed 0 bases from V and 3 bases from J, with 21 bases in between. There are 19 residues in the CDR3. The germline V gene has CDR1 MGHRA and CDR2 YSYEKL. CDR3: CASSQDRDLGGAYYNEQFF. CDR3 bases: TGCGCCAGCAGCCAAGATCGGGACTTGGGGGGAGCGTACTACAATGAGCAGTTCTTC.

The chain recombines TRBV4-2 with TRBJ2-5; the D gene is possibly TRBD2 (6 bases). Trimming pared 0 bases from V and 2 bases from J, leaving 10 bases between. This CDR3 is 15 amino acids long. Per the germline V gene, CDR1 is LGHNA and CDR2 is YNFKEQ. The CDR3 loop reads CASSQEVGGQETQYF. The DNA of the CDR3 is TGTGCCAGCAGCCAAGAGGTGGGGGGACAAGAGACCCAGTACTTC.

The J gene is TRBJ1-1, the V gene TRBV28, with 9 bases lining up with TRBD1. This CDR3 contains 12 residues. V lost 7 bases, J lost 5 bases, and 2 bases stayed unmatched. Germline V CDR1 and CDR2: MDHEN, SYDVKM. DNA for the CDR3: TGTGCCAGCATTGACAGGGGGACTGAAGCTTTCTTT. This codes for CASIDRGTEAFF.

The CDR3 DNA sequence: TGTGCCAGCAGCTTAAAGTTGGCTAGCGGTTACAATGAGCAGTTCTTC. It translates to CASSLKLASGYNEQFF. The genes are TRBV7-8 and TRBJ2-1; the match to TRBD2 covers 7 bases. V trimming: 2 bases; J trimming: 4 bases; junction bases outside the gene matches: 8. Germline CDR1 and CDR2: SGHVS and FQNEAQ. This CDR3 has 16 residues.

V and J are TRBV5-1 and TRBJ1-1; D is unresolved. The length of the CDR3 is 16 residues. The V end was cut by 4 bases, the J end by 0 bases, with 16 bases between. Per germline, CDR1 SGHRS and CDR2 YFSETQ. The CDR3 loop reads CASSPSGRPMNTEAFF. Written as DNA, the CDR3 is TGCGCCAGCAGCCCGTCCGGACGGCCCATGAACACTGAAGCTTTCTTT.

V is TRBV30 and J is TRBJ1-5; D is undetermined. With 0 bases removed from V and 6 bases from J, the gap between germline ends came to 9 bases. The CDR3 spans 13 residues. The germline V gene has CDR1 GTSNPN and CDR2 SVGIG (reference sequence). The CDR3 spells CAWSVSWGQPQHF. The DNA of the CDR3 is TGTGCCTGGAGTGTAAGTTGGGGTCAGCCCCAGCATTTT.

V and J are TRBV6-6 and TRBJ2-1; D remains ambiguous. CDR1 MNHNY and CDR2 SVGAGI come from the germline V gene (reference sequence). The CDR3 extends over 11 amino acids. Deletions cut 2 bases from V and 12 bases from J, with 8 bases between. The CDR3 sequence is CASSYVGLQFF. The CDR3 bases are TGTGCCAGCAGTTACGTGGGATTGCAGTTCTTC.

The count of this clone is one. V is TRBV11-2 and J is TRBJ2-7; weak D call: TRBD1 (6 bases). Germline V gene data show CDR1 as SGHAT and CDR2 as FQNNGV. The CDR3 covers 16 residues. Trimming left V 3 bases short and J 5 bases short, with 20 bases between. CDR3 loop: CASSLKDSSFRNEQYF. The CDR3 region has the DNA TGTGCCAGCAGCTTGAAGGACAGCTCCTTTAGGAACGAGCAGTACTTC.

This chain links TRBV11-2 with TRBJ2-7, with TRBD2 matching 9 bases. Germline V lookup: CDR1 SGHAT, CDR2 FQNNGV. The V and J ends lost 1 base and 3 bases, in that order; junction bases with no gene match: 10. The CDR3 spans 17 residues. The CDR3 DNA follows: TGTGCCAGCAGCTTAGGTAATAGCGGGAGAGGGGTCTACGAGCAGTACTTC. Its translation: CASSLGNSGRGVYEQYF.

J is TRBJ2-7 and V is TRBV5-1; D gene ambiguous. The V gene's germline CDR1 is SGHRS and CDR2 YFSETQ. The CDR3 runs to 15 residues. Trimming removed 0 bases from V and 0 bases from J, with 10 bases in between. CDR3 amino acids: CASSLVPGTSYEQYF. DNA for the CDR3: TGCGCCAGCAGCTTGGTCCCTGGAACCTCCTACGAGCAGTACTTC. Using reference TRBV5-1 and TRBJ2-7 for the parts outside the CDR3, the full variable domain is KAGVTQTPRYLIKTRGQQVTLSCSPISGHRSVSWYQQTPGQGLQFLFEYFSETQRNKGNFPGRFSGRQFSNSRSEMNVSTLELGDSALYLCASSLVPGTSYEQYFGPGTRLTVT.

This clone has only one observation. The chain uses TRBV5-1 and TRBJ2-5, with 13 bases aligning to TRBD2. The V segment lost 0 bases and the J segment 5 bases; nucleotides outside the gene matches: 1. CDR3 length equals 15 residues. Per the germline V gene, CDR1 is SGHRS and CDR2 is YFSETQ. Here the CDR3 DNA reads TGCGCCAGCAGCTTGGGACTAGCGGGAGGCGAGACCCAGTACTTC. Amino acid sequence: CASSLGLAGGETQYF. Looking up the rest from reference TRBV5-1 and TRBJ2-5 gives the full variable domain: KAGVTQTPRYLIKTRGQQVTLSCSPISGHRSVSWYQQTPGQGLQFLFEYFSETQRNKGNFPGRFSGRQFSNSRSEMNVSTLELGDSALYLCASSLGLAGGETQYFGPGTRLLVL.

V gene TRBV19 combines with J gene TRBJ1-1; 7 nucleotides align to TRBD1. CDR1 is LNHDA, CDR2 SQIVND, per germline (reference sequence). The CDR3 has 12 residues. J was trimmed by 11 bases and V by 4 bases; bases with no gene match: 7. Here the CDR3 DNA reads TGTGCCAGTAGTACCCAACAGGGGTTCGCTTTCTTT. It translates to CASSTQQGFAFF.

The rearrangement uses TRBV7-8 and TRBJ1-3; D might be TRBD1 (5 bases). The V gene's germline CDR1 is SGHVS and CDR2 FQNEAQ. The CDR3 runs to 16 residues. Trimming removed 0 bases from V and 4 bases from J, with 13 bases in between. The CDR3: CASSLARDVRGNTIYF. CDR3 DNA sequence: TGTGCCAGCAGCTTAGCGCGGGACGTCCGGGGAAACACCATATATTTT.

This chain uses TRBV28 with TRBJ1-1, with D uncertain. The V gene's germline CDR1 is MDHEN and CDR2 SYDVKM. This CDR3 is built from 13 residues. Trimming shortened V by 2 bases and J by 1 base, and 5 bases separated the two germline ends. Here the CDR3 DNA reads TGTGCCAGCAGTTTAGCGGAGAACACTGAAGCTTTCTTT. Translating it yields CASSLAENTEAFF. Full variable domain (missing parts from reference TRBV28 and TRBJ1-1): DVKVTQSSRYLVKRTGEKVFLECVQDMDHENMFWYRQDPGLGLRLIYFSYDVKMKEKGDIPEGYSVSREKKERFSLILESASTNQTSMYLCASSLAENTEAFFGQGTRLTVV.

The rearrangement links TRBV6-6 to TRBJ2-7, with D possibly being TRBD1 or TRBD2 (6 bases each). Trimming cost V 0 bases and J 9 bases, with 12 bases left between them. Germline V gene lookup returns CDR1 MNHNY and CDR2 SVGAGI (reference sequence). CDR3 length: 13 amino acids. CDR3 sequence reads: CASSYSRGGGQYF. In nucleotides, the CDR3 is TGTGCCAGCAGTTACTCGAGAGGAGGGGGGCAGTACTTC.